This T cell receptor (beta chain) was documented in a study of T cell responses to AZD1222 COVID-19 vaccine (dated by TCRdb to the early 2020s). A note on the overall study: A total of over 230 trial participants underwent TCR sequencing, of whom 207 had received two doses of AZD1222 and about 25 had received two doses of the MenACWY control vaccine. Enrollment into the trials was organized by age into subgroups of 18-55, 56-69 and 70-plus years, and those subgroups contained roughly 150, 30 and 60 TCR-sequenced participants, respectively.

According to the study, the label for this sample's time point signals: baseline before first vaccination. The treatment or condition label for this specimen denotes: meningococcal conjugate vaccine given as trial control. Samples from vaccinated people were obtained from the UK trials COV001 and COV002, which included a single-blind randomized controlled phase 2/3 trial of AZD1222 (ChAdOx1 nCoV-19) in healthy adults. For TCRbeta chain sequencing, PBMC samples from trial participants were taken at day 0 and at day 28 after the second dose. CDR1 is given as MDHEN and CDR2 as SYDVKM, both from the germline V gene. V is cut by 5 bases and J by 5 bases, and the space between the germline ends is 10 bases. The CDR3 goes from the cysteine to the phenylalanine over 12 residues. The kept DNA is CDR3 alone, 36 bases in frame from the first base. Concerning this clone itself: What antigen it recognizes has not been identified. Per-base qualities were not stored, and no clone one base away is much larger.

The CDR3 regions of human TCRbeta chains were subjected to immunosequencing. Regarding the original processing steps: Repertoire TCRs were matched against a reference library of SARS-CoV-2-specific TCRs generated with the MIRA antigen-specificity platform. Breadth was defined as the fraction of unique TCRs that were SARS-CoV-2-associated, and depth was defined as the fraction of total T cells that were SARS-CoV-2-associated. Using the MIRA data, every spike-specific TCR was mapped to the spike region that the TCR reacted to and assigned to either a CD4 or a CD8 class. Log10-transformed breadth and depth values were compared by one-way ANOVA with Sidak's multiple comparisons tests. TCRdb stores this immuneACCESS table with in-frame sequences only. Part of the clones is absent; in the studies checked, under half of the shortfall reflects unresolved V genes, and no reason is known for the rest. V and J calls plus clone size are reproduced from that table; the DNA served to infer D and trimming. The sample table lists 210,000 or so clones, about 92% of them with a count of one. Of the sample, around 1% is held by the ten largest clones.

Study-level results and caveats: Participants were mostly white British and included more females than males, and it was suggested by the authors that clonal diversity may have been underestimated. No day 14 peak-response samples were available, so repertoires were characterized only after the peak T cell response. Reportedly, almost half of the unique spike-specific TCRs recognized epitopes lying outside the regions that are mutated in the B.1.351 and B.1.1.7 variants. In the small 56-69-year group, the increase in depth fell short of significance, most likely because of low power. After two AZD1222 doses, spike-specific TCR breadth and depth were significantly higher than at day 0 and than in MenACWY recipients. Conclusions about previously exposed vaccinees were limited because only six AZD1222 recipients were SARS-CoV-2 seropositive at baseline. The vaccine-associated CD4 TCRs covered the entire spike protein, and the dominant responses fell in regions 160-218 and 743-854.

The chain couples TRBV28 to TRBJ2-7; no D gene is confidently identified. Specimen: peripheral blood, collected on day 0 of MenACWY control vaccination. The TCR sequence derives from an adult in good health. The sequenced DNA is TGTGCCAGCAGTCCCGCTAACCACGAGCAGTACTTC. It specifies CASSPANHEQYF.